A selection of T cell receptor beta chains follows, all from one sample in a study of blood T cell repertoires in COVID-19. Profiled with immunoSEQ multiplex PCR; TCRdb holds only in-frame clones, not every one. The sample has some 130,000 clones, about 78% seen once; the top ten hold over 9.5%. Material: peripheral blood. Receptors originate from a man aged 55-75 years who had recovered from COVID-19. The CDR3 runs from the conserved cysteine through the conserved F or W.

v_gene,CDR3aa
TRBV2,CASSEGTAYGYTF
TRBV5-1,CATSLTSGPYNEQFF
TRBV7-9,CASSLEPRAGGRDTQYF
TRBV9,CASSVDGTVGGEQYF
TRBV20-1,CSASRRGLAAYNEQFF
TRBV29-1,CSGSGGQFTEAFF
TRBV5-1,CASSFPGQETQYF
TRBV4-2,CASSTGQNYGYTF
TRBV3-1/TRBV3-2,CATRDRLTYEQYF
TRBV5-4,CASSPQIGSVSGTEAFF
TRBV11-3,CASSLLGSLVTEAFF
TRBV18,CASSRKDRDTEAFF
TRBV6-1,CASSEGTGRGYGYTF
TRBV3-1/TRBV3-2,CASSQDLVTAYGYTF
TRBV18,CASSPPSDRGRETQYF
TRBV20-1,CSASRLDQPQHF
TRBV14,CASSPATGTDTEAFF
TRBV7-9,CASSSTTVPSPYEQYF
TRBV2,CASLETYEQYF
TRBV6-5,CASRTDATNEKLFF
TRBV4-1,CASSQAGTSGETQYF
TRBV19,CASSIGGPGNEQFF
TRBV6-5,CASSSGRGGFGYTF
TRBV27,CASSLSLVRGQETQYF
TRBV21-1,CASSKQGTNEKLFF
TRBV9,CASSPQLIADTQYF
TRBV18,CASSPRTNYNEQFF
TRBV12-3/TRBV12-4,CASNPGQGISAFF
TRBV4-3,CASSPTGSGNTIYF
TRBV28,CASSPGQVNGYTF
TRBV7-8,CASSLEGGTSYEQYF
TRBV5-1,CASRPGGQTDTQYF
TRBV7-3,CASSYLAGQLATNEKLFF
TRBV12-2,CASRSHPGGPPSNNEQFF
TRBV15,CIRTGDTEAFF
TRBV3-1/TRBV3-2,CASSQGGQPQHF
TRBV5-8,CASSLELGTGSYTEAFF
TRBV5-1,CASSLDSSETDTQYF
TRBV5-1,CASNLAGNNEQFF
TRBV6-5,CASSYSRQGATDTQYF
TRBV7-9,CASSFGGDAGELFF
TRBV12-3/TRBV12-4,CASSGAGGREQYF
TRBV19,CASSRGGVATNEKLFF
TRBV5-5,CASSLDWTGANTGELFF
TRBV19,CASSLNSGYTGELFF
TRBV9,CASSVGENSGNTIYF
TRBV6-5,CATVGQGGNIQYF
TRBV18,CASSPPQGSEKLFF
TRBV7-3,CASSFNALPTGYEQYF
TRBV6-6,CASSSGGLNEQFF
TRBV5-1,CASSLLAEYEQYF
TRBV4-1,CASSLQGTGNQPQHF
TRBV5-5,CASSPGYEVSGNTIYF
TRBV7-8,CASSLARGRTEAFF
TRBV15,CATSRDETGSSNQPQHF
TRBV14,CASSQERREGGNEQFF
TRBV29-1,CSVGPGHLQETQYF
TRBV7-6,CASSLNADTEAFF
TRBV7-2,CASSLAVSGWSPLHF